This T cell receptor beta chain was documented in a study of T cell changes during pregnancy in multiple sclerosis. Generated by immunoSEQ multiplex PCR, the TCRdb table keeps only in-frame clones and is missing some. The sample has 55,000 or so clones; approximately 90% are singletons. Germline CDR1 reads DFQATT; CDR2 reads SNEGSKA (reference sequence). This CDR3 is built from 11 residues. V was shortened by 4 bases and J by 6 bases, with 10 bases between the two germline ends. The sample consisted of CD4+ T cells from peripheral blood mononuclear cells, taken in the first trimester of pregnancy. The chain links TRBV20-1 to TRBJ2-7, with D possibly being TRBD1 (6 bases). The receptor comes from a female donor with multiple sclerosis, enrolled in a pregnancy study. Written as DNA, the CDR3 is TGCAGTGCTAACAGGGTTCGCGAGCAGTACTTC. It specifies CSANRVREQYF.